This TCR beta chain was retrieved from a study of blood T cell repertoires in COVID-19. Study details: The analysed material was cDNA or gDNA that came from T cells, B-cell-depleted T cells, or PBMCs.

The age range of participants was 18 to 89 years, with residence in about 25 US areas. Clinical history as reported by participants underpinned cohort assignment. Clones were read by immunoSEQ multiplex PCR, and TCRdb kept only the in-frame ones, dropping some. The sample carries fewer than 250,000 clones, about nine tenths recorded once. This TCR was sampled from a man aged 25 to 45 in a cohort exposed to, infected with or recovered from COVID-19 (not recorded which). The sequencing input was PBMCs or T cells enriched from blood (not recorded which).

CDR3 DNA sequence: TGTGCCAGCAGCGTAAGGGTTATTGGGGGCGCGGGGGCCAACGTCCTGACTTTC. Translated: CASSVRVIGGAGANVLTF. This chain links TRBV9 with TRBJ2-6; the D gene is possibly TRBD1 (6 bases). Germline V CDR1 and CDR2: SGDLS, YYNGEE. CDR3 length: 18 residues. V was clipped by 1 base and J by 4 bases, with 18 bases between them.